Listed here are 25 T cell receptor beta chains from one sample, sequenced in a study of tumor-infiltrating lymphocytes in primary liver carcinoma. Unsorted whole blood served as the source of blood RNA, and germline DNA was extracted as well. Constant-region priming of around 500 ng total RNA yielded TCR beta cDNA. Nested multiplex PCR, run for three rounds with slightly modified ARM-PCR, yielded TCR beta libraries. Rounds one and two of PCR, each of about 10 cycles, were primed with TRBV1-TRBV30 forward primers and a C-beta reverse primer. One entry per CDR3 protein, called by TCRdb with MiXCR from the multiplex PCR reads. The table lists about 330,000 distinct CDR3 sequences, roughly 61% of them singletons. Material for sequencing was peripheral blood. These receptors were collected from a man aged 40-50 years with primary liver carcinoma and hepatitis B virus infection.

The V and J genes are TRBV5-1 and TRBJ2-1, with 11 bases matching TRBD2. The germline CDR1 and CDR2 sequences are SGHRS and YFSETQ. The CDR3 is 15 residues long. The J segment lost 6 bases and the V segment lost 0 bases, leaving 2 bases of the junction unmatched. CDR3 coding DNA: TGCGCCAGCAGCTTGGACACTAGCGGGAGCAATGAGCAGTTCTTC. This codes for CASSLDTSGSNEQFF.

The chain joins TRBV14 to TRBJ2-7, with TRBD2 matching over 8 bases. This CDR3 spans 15 amino acids. In germline, CDR1 is SGHDN, CDR2 FVKESK. Losses at the gene ends were 2 bases for V and 7 bases for J; bases not matched to a gene: 10. CDR3: CASSQFGLAGGEQYF. In nucleotides, the CDR3 is TGTGCCAGCAGCCAATTTGGACTAGCCGGAGGGGAGCAGTACTTC.

This clonotype was observed a single time. A much larger clone lies a single base off, so this may be a read error. The chain couples TRBV6-6 to TRBJ1-2; TRBD1 matches at 8 bases. This CDR3 has 13 amino acids. Germline V gene data show CDR1 as MNHNY and CDR2 as SVGAGI (reference sequence). The CDR3 DNA sequence: TGTGCCGGCAGTTTTGACAGGGGCTATGGCTACACCTTC. It yields the protein CAGSFDRGYGYTF.

On this clonotype itself: Given a much more abundant clone one base away, this may be a read error. This CDR3 reads CTSSLVGNLNTEAFF. CDR3 nucleotides: TGTACCAGCAGCTTGGTCGGTAACCTGAACACTGAAGCTTTCTTT. V is TRBV5-5 and J is TRBJ1-1; D is uncertain. Germline V gene sequence: CDR1 SGHKS, CDR2 YYEKEE (reference sequence). The CDR3 runs to 15 residues.

With regard to this clonotype: A junction end diverges from the germline sequence, so it may reflect a read error. This rearrangement joins TRBV10-3 to TRBJ2-5; D uncertain. The CDR3 is 14 residues long. Per germline, CDR1 ENHRY and CDR2 SYGVKD. The CDR3 DNA is TGCGCCATCAGAGAGCCCCGGAGCGCGGAGACCCAGTACTTC. It codes for CAIREPRSAETQYF.

J is TRBJ1-1 and V is TRBV18; D uncertain. The germline CDR1 and CDR2 sequences are KGHSH and LQKENI. This CDR3 region has 13 residues. V was pared by 6 bases and J by 8 bases, with 16 bases between. CDR3 loop: CASSGLAAGEAFF. The CDR3 DNA reads TGTGCCAGCTCCGGCTTGGCGGCAGGAGAAGCTTTCTTT.

A remark on this clonotype: Given a much more abundant clone one base away, this may be a read error. This chain connects TRBV7-8 to TRBJ2-5; TRBD2 matches 9 bases. Germline V lookup: CDR1 SGHVS, CDR2 FQNEAQ. Losses at the gene ends were 8 bases for V and 3 bases for J; bases not matched to a gene: 13. This CDR3 spans 16 amino acids. CDR3 nucleotide sequence: TGTGCCAGCTCCCCTCCGGAGAGACTAGCGGAAGAGACCCAGTACTTC. Protein: CASSPPERLAEETQYF.

Only a few counts were recorded for this clonotype. One base away lies a much larger clone, so this may be a sequencing read error. The CDR3 DNA reads as TGTGCCAGCAGTGAAGCCAACTCTGGGGCCAACGTCCTGACTTTC. Its protein is CASSEANSGANVLTF. V and J are TRBV6-1 and TRBJ2-6; the D is unclear. The CDR3 contains 15 residues. V was cut by 0 bases and J by 0 bases, with 3 bases left in between. CDR1 and CDR2 (germline): MNHNS, SASEGT.

The chain couples TRBV28 to TRBJ2-5; the match to TRBD1 covers 7 bases. This CDR3 has 15 residues. After removal of 5 bases from V and 4 bases from J, the junction contained 10 bases not matched to a gene. Per germline, CDR1 MDHEN and CDR2 SYDVKM. Here the CDR3 reads CASSPVQGFGETQYF. The CDR3 DNA reads as TGTGCCAGCAGTCCCGTACAGGGGTTCGGAGAGACCCAGTACTTC.

As concerns this clonotype: Here the CDR3 omits its conserved ending phenylalanine or tryptophan, so a read error is the likely source. The limits of the CDR3 on the DNA are not certain, so only TCRdb's listed CDR3 is given. This chain connects TRBV11-2 to TRBJ1-4; the listed D gene, TRBD1, was not tested against the DNA. The CDR3 has 17 residues if both end residues are counted. Germline loops: CDR1 SGHAT, CDR2 FQNNGV. CDR3 amino acids: CASSLDRKQGLNTGLFY.

This chain connects TRBV6-2 or TRBV6-3 to TRBJ2-1, with 10 bases aligning to TRBD1. J gave up 4 bases and V 11 bases, and 14 bases lay outside the gene matches. The CDR3 extends over 16 amino acids. CDR1 is MNHEY and CDR2 is SVGEGT in the germline V gene. The CDR3 region is CAGYSDDRGPYNEQFF. The CDR3 DNA follows: TGTGCCGGTTATTCCGACGACAGGGGGCCATACAATGAGCAGTTCTTC.

This sequence joins TRBV11-2 and TRBJ2-7; either TRBD1 or TRBD2 may fit D (5 bases each). Trimming cost V 1 base and J 2 bases, with 12 bases left between them. CDR3 length equals 15 residues. In germline, CDR1 is SGHAT, CDR2 FQNNGV. The CDR3 is CASSLGRGGTYEQYF. CDR3 bases: TGTGCCAGCAGCTTAGGCCGTGGGGGTACCTACGAGCAGTACTTC.

This chain links TRBV5-4 with TRBJ2-7; 15 bases line up with TRBD2. The CDR3 loop spans 19 amino acids. Germline V CDR1 and CDR2: SGHNT, YYREEE (reference sequence). J lost 0 bases, V lost 4 bases, and 11 bases had no gene match. For the CDR3, the DNA is TGTGCCAGCAGCCGACTCGGGGGACTAGCGGGAGGTAGCTCCTACGAGCAGTACTTC. Protein product: CASSRLGGLAGGSSYEQYF.

The chain combines TRBV10-3 with TRBJ2-5, with D perhaps TRBD1 (6 bases). Germline V gene sequence: CDR1 ENHRY, CDR2 SYGVKD. CDR3 length: 13 amino acids. Deletions cut 8 bases from V and 3 bases from J, with 13 bases between. The CDR3 spells CAIEVPGEETQYF. The CDR3 DNA sequence: TGTGCCATCGAAGTCCCAGGGGAAGAGACCCAGTACTTC.

The J gene is TRBJ2-1, the V gene TRBV29-1; D uncertain. V was shortened by 6 bases and J by 13 bases, with 13 bases between the two germline ends. The CDR3 has 10 amino acids. The germline V gene has CDR1 SQVTM and CDR2 ANQGSEA. CDR3 residues: CSVGYSEQFF. CDR3 nucleotide sequence: TGCAGCGTCGGCTACAGTGAACAGTTCTTC.

With regard to this clonotype: This may come from a read error, since a much larger clone is one base off. The gene calls are TRBV12-3 or TRBV12-4 and TRBJ2-1, with TRBD1 matching over 7 bases. J was trimmed by 4 bases and V by 8 bases; bases with no gene match: 8. The CDR3 runs 14 residues. The CDR3 nucleotides are TGTGCCAGCTTGGGACAGAGTAATTACAATGAGCAGTTCTTC. Translation: CASLGQSNYNEQFF.

Points on this clonotype: A read error may be the cause here, since a much bigger clone is one base away. The chain has TRBV12-3 or TRBV12-4 and TRBJ2-5; D possibly corresponds to TRBD2 (6 bases). The CDR3 has 14 amino acids. V lost 5 bases and J lost 4, with 14 bases in between. The CDR3 DNA reads as TGTGCCAGCAGTGGGAATGGAGGGAGAGAGACCCAGTACTTC. Translation gives CASSGNGGRETQYF.

Comments on this clonotype: A much bigger clone sits one base away, suggesting this may be a read error. The chain has TRBV12-3 or TRBV12-4 and TRBJ2-1, with a possible D match to TRBD2 (6 bases). The CDR3 runs to 14 residues. Trimming stripped 1 base from V and 8 bases from J, with 12 bases between. The CDR3 DNA reads as TGTGCCAGCAGTTTAGGCGGGACGATCGATGAGCAGTTCTTC. Its translation: CASSLGGTIDEQFF.

This clonotype was seen a single time. It may be a read error: a sequence one base away is much more abundant. This chain uses TRBV12-3 or TRBV12-4 with TRBJ2-2; a possible D gene is TRBD1 (6 bases). The CDR3 is made up of 14 amino acids. Trimming took 10 bases from V and 0 from J, leaving 12 bases between them. The CDR3 nucleotides read TGTGCCAACCTAAACAGGGCGAACACCGGGGAGCTGTTTTTT. Its translation is CANLNRANTGELFF.

Note on this clonotype: Possible read error: a much larger clone is one base away. The chain couples TRBV12-5 to TRBJ2-1; 7 bases match TRBD1. The germline CDR1 and CDR2 sequences are LGHNT and FRNRAP. The CDR3 is made up of 17 amino acids. V lost 1 base to trimming and J lost 10 bases; unmatched junction nucleotides: 16. CDR3 nucleotide sequence: TGTGCTAGTGGTTTGGACGAAATAGGGGGCGGAATCAGGGAGCAGTTCTTC. Translating it yields CASGLDEIGGGIREQFF.

V gene TRBV7-8 combines with J gene TRBJ2-7; perhaps D is TRBD1 or TRBD2 (5 bases each). Per germline, CDR1 SGHVS and CDR2 FQNEAQ. The CDR3 extends over 19 amino acids. V was pared by 4 bases and J by 9 bases, with 34 bases between. DNA for the CDR3: TGTGCCAGCAGCTCCATTAAGTCGAGTCCCCGGGACGGACGACCGAGGCAGTACTTC. The encoded protein is CASSSIKSSPRDGRPRQYF.

The genes are TRBV6-1 and TRBJ2-6, with TRBD1 as a possible D gene (6 bases). The CDR3 has 16 residues. In germline, CDR1 is MNHNS, CDR2 SASEGT. With 4 bases removed from V and 0 bases from J, the gap between germline ends came to 10 bases. As DNA, the CDR3 is TGTGCCAGCAGTGTCGGACAGAGCTCTGGGGCCAACGTCCTGACTTTC. Protein sequence: CASSVGQSSGANVLTF.

This clonotype came up a few times. This chain uses TRBV30 with TRBJ2-7; 7 bases fit TRBD1. The CDR3 runs to 17 residues. The germline CDR1 and CDR2 sequences are GTSNPN and SVGIG (reference sequence). The V segment lost 3 bases and the J segment 0 bases; nucleotides outside the gene matches: 14. CDR3 in DNA: TGTGCCTGGAGAGGGGCCTGGGGACAGCAAAGCTCCTACGAGCAGTACTTC. Translated: CAWRGAWGQQSSYEQYF.

The chain has TRBV11-2 and TRBJ2-3; D gene unclear. V was cut by 1 base and J by 3 bases, with 8 bases left in between. This CDR3 has 14 amino acids. Germline-derived CDR1 and CDR2 are SGHAT and FQNNGV. CDR3 residues: CASSLVATTDTQYF. DNA for the CDR3: TGTGCCAGCAGCTTAGTTGCCACGACAGATACGCAGTATTTT.

Details on this clonotype: A much larger clone sits a single nucleotide away, making a read error possible. This chain connects TRBV12-3 or TRBV12-4 to TRBJ2-1; TRBD1 matches 7 bases. This CDR3 has 14 residues. The CDR3 sequence: CACSLVQGRNEQFF. DNA of the CDR3: TGTGCCTGCAGTTTAGTACAGGGGCGGAATGAGCAGTTCTTC.